Shown below are 28 T cell receptor delta chains from a single sample sequenced in a study of gamma-delta chains in newborns, infants, children. TCRdb redid clone calling on the reads using CATT. The sample has about 9,200 delta-chain clones; under 25% are singletons. Sequenced input: blood. The origin of the receptors is a child who was a newborn, infant or young child, either healthy, febrile or measles-vaccinated (not recorded which).

The sample holds a few counts of this clone. This chain links TRDV2 with TRDJ1; no reliable D call. The germline CDR1 and CDR2 sequences are GEAIGNYY and EKD. The V end was cut by 3 bases, the J end by 0 bases, with 25 bases between. This CDR3 has 19 residues. The CDR3 nucleotides are TGTGCCTGTGACTCCCTGGCTGACGGAGGGTTAAAGGACACCGATAAACTCATCTTT. It translates to CACDSLADGGLKDTDKLIF.

With regard to this clone: Other DNA sequences in the same sample also yield this CDR3. The J gene is TRDJ1, the V gene TRDV2, with TRDD3 matching over 9 bases. Germline-derived CDR1 and CDR2 are GEAIGNYY and EKD. CDR3 length: 20 residues. The J segment lost 2 bases and the V segment lost 0 bases, leaving 18 bases of the junction unmatched. The CDR3 reads CACDTVAKSLTLGDTDKLIF. The CDR3 nucleotides read TGTGCCTGTGACACCGTTGCCAAGTCTCTTACGCTGGGGGATACCGATAAACTCATCTTT.

This clone is judged medium-sized. The chain carries TRDV2 and TRDJ3; TRDD3 agrees at 8 bases. The CDR3 has 20 amino acids. The trim removed 3 bases at V and 0 bases at J, leaving 12 bases unmatched. Germline assignment: CDR1 GEAIGNYY and CDR2 EKD. The DNA for the CDR3 is TGTGCCTGTGACCCGGCTACTGGGGGGTCAAGCTCCTGGGACACCCGACAGATGTTTTTC. Translation gives CACDPATGGSSSWDTRQMFF.

The rearrangement joins TRDV2 to TRDJ3; D is possibly TRDD2 or TRDD3 (5 bases each). Looked up from germline, CDR1 is GEAIGNYY and CDR2 is EKD. Trimming left V 3 bases short and J 0 bases short, with 20 bases between. The CDR3 runs 20 residues. For the CDR3, the DNA is TGTGCCTGTGACGTTCCTTGGGGCCCCAAACTCTCCTGGGACACCCGACAGATGTTTTTC. Translating gives CACDVPWGPKLSWDTRQMFF.

In the case of this clone: Additional DNA sequences in this sample encode the identical CDR3. In DNA form, the CDR3 reads TGTGCCTGTGATCCACTGGGGGATTCGGCCCATAAACTCATCTTT. As protein: CACDPLGDSAHKLIF. V usage is TRDV2 and J usage is TRDJ1; TRDD3 aligns across 10 bases. The CDR3 is 15 residues long. CDR1 and CDR2 from the germline V gene are GEAIGNYY and EKD. J lost 6 bases, V lost 4 bases, and 10 bases had no gene match.

As for this clone: One base away lies a much larger clone, so this may be a sequencing read error. J is TRDJ3 and V is TRDV2, with D perhaps TRDD3 (6 bases). CDR1 and CDR2 (germline): GEAIGNYY, EKD. The V gene lost 2 bases and the J gene lost 0 bases, with 22 bases spanning the gap. This CDR3 has 21 residues. The chain's CDR3 is CACDSVDCKRGSSWDTRQMFF. The CDR3 DNA reads as TGTGCCTGTGACAGCGTTGACTGTAAGCGGGGGAGCTCCTGGGACACCCGACAGATGTTTTTC.

In its sample, this clone is medium-sized. The sample holds other DNA sequences that translate to the same CDR3. This sequence joins TRDV2 and TRDJ1; perhaps TRDD3 as D (6 bases). Trimming left V 0 bases short and J 2 bases short, with 12 bases between. Germline values: CDR1 GEAIGNYY, CDR2 EKD. CDR3 size: 15 residues. In DNA form, the CDR3 reads TGTGCCTGTGACACCGTGGGGGGACGGACCGATAAACTCATCTTT. Encoded protein: CACDTVGGRTDKLIF.

The CDR3 loop reads CACDTVALKYTDKLIF. The CDR3 DNA sequence: TGTGCCTGTGACACTGTGGCGCTTAAGTACACCGATAAACTCATCTTT. The chain combines TRDV2 with TRDJ1; the D is unclear. CDR1 and CDR2 (germline): GEAIGNYY, EKD. This CDR3 has 16 amino acids. Trimming pared 1 base from V and 0 bases from J, leaving 14 bases between.

This clone occurred a few times. The genes are TRDV2 and TRDJ3; TRDD3 agrees at 8 bases. Trimming removed 3 bases from V and 1 base from J; junction bases left unmatched: 13. The length of the CDR3 is 20 residues. Per the germline V gene, CDR1 is GEAIGNYY and CDR2 is EKD. The CDR3 sequence: CACDPVGAGGPSWDTRQMFF. The CDR3 DNA reads as TGTGCCTGTGACCCGGTCGGGGCTGGGGGACCTTCCTGGGACACCCGACAGATGTTTTTC.

This clone was seen more than once but under ten times. V gene TRDV2 combines with J gene TRDJ1; perhaps TRDD3 as D (5 bases). V shed 3 bases and J shed 0 bases, with 10 bases lying between them. This CDR3 is built from 14 residues. The germline V gene encodes CDR1 GEAIGNYY and CDR2 EKD. In DNA, the CDR3 is TGTGCCTGTGACTCTTTGGGGTACACCGATAAACTCATCTTT. Its translation is CACDSLGYTDKLIF.

This clone is classed as medium-sized (0.01 to 0.1%). This chain uses TRDV2 with TRDJ1; possible D gene TRDD3, 5 bases. The CDR3 runs to 17 residues. The V gene lost 4 bases and the J gene lost 0 bases, with 20 bases spanning the gap. CDR1 is GEAIGNYY and CDR2 is EKD in the germline V gene. The CDR3 DNA reads TGTGCCTGTGATTACCTTGGGGAGAACCTGTACACCGATAAACTCATCTTT. Translating gives CACDYLGENLYTDKLIF.

This clone occurred a few times. The V gene is TRDV1, the J gene TRDJ1; D perhaps matches TRDD3 (6 bases). The CDR3 sequence is 20 residues long. CDR1 and CDR2 from the germline V gene are TSWWSYY and QGS. With 0 bases removed from V and 8 bases from J, the gap between germline ends came to 31 bases. This CDR3 reads CALGELSSSVGANPRGKLIF. In DNA form, the CDR3 reads TGTGCTCTTGGGGAACTCTCCTCCTCGGTGGGGGCAAACCCGCGGGGAAAACTCATCTTT.

The V gene is TRDV2, the J gene TRDJ1; D possibly corresponds to TRDD3 (6 bases). Germline CDR1 reads GEAIGNYY; CDR2 reads EKD. The CDR3 has 15 residues. V gave up 6 bases and J gave up 1 base, with 17 bases separating them. This CDR3 reads CACLPLGVTTDKLIF. In DNA, the CDR3 is TGTGCCTGTCTCCCTTTGGGGGTTACCACCGATAAACTCATCTTT.

Points on this clone: The same CDR3 arises from other DNA sequences in this sample as well. The chain joins TRDV2 to TRDJ1, with D perhaps matching TRDD3 (6 bases). The germline V gene encodes CDR1 GEAIGNYY and CDR2 EKD. The CDR3 contains 16 residues. With 1 base removed from V and 0 bases from J, the gap between germline ends came to 14 bases. The CDR3 sequence is CACDTVGGSNTDKLIF. Here the CDR3 DNA reads TGTGCCTGTGACACGGTTGGGGGCTCCAACACCGATAAACTCATCTTT.

Relative to its sample, this clone is medium-sized (0.01 to 0.1%). This same CDR3 is encoded by further DNA sequences in the sample. The chain couples TRDV2 to TRDJ1, with D perhaps matching TRDD3 (6 bases). The CDR3 extends over 18 amino acids. From germline, CDR1 is GEAIGNYY and CDR2 EKD. Trimming cost V 2 bases and J 0 bases, with 21 bases left between them. The CDR3 DNA reads TGTGCCTGTGACATGGTTGGGGGTCATAAGGCCCACACCGATAAACTCATCTTT. Its translation: CACDMVGGHKAHTDKLIF.

V and J are TRDV2 and TRDJ1; TRDD3 matches 11 bases. This CDR3 is built from 20 residues. Germline V CDR1 and CDR2: GEAIGNYY, EKD. V trimming: 0 bases; J trimming: 6 bases; junction bases outside the gene matches: 20. CDR3 region: CACDTVPIMGDTCHQYKLIF. In DNA, the CDR3 is TGTGCCTGTGACACCGTCCCAATAATGGGGGATACGTGTCATCAGTATAAACTCATCTTT.

To note about this clone: An end of the junction does not agree with germline; a read error may underlie this. The same CDR3 also results from other DNA sequences found in this sample. The genes are TRDV1 and TRDJ1, with 7 bases matching TRDD3. The germline V gene encodes CDR1 TSWWSYY and CDR2 QGS. The CDR3 consists of 20 residues. CDR3 nucleotides: TGTGCTCTTTGGGAATATGCGAGGGGTCCTGTGGGATACCTCTCCGATAAACTCATCTTT. It specifies CALWEYARGPVGYLSDKLIF.

This clone was observed a handful of times. The chain has TRDV2 and TRDJ3, with TRDD3 matching over 11 bases. After removal of 3 bases from V and 5 bases from J, the junction contained 14 bases not matched to a gene. The CDR3 loop spans 20 amino acids. The germline V gene encodes CDR1 GEAIGNYY and CDR2 EKD. The CDR3 DNA sequence: TGTGCCTGTGACCCATTGGGTCTGGGGGATACAGCCCGGGACACCCGACAGATGTTTTTC. Translation gives CACDPLGLGDTARDTRQMFF.

CDR3 sequence reads: CALGETRPLGGIRLTDKLIF. The CDR3 DNA sequence: TGTGCTCTTGGGGAAACAAGGCCTTTAGGGGGGATACGCTTGACCGATAAACTCATCTTT. The chain couples TRDV1 to TRDJ1; 10 nucleotides align to TRDD3. V was pared by 2 bases and J by 2 bases, with 17 bases of the junction left unmatched. The length of the CDR3 is 20 residues. Germline V lookup: CDR1 TSWWSYY, CDR2 QGS.

In its sample, this clone was seen a few times. V usage is TRDV2 and J usage is TRDJ3; 9 bases line up with TRDD3. Looked up from germline, CDR1 is GEAIGNYY and CDR2 is EKD. After removal of 7 bases from V and 0 bases from J, the junction contained 12 bases not matched to a gene. CDR3 size: 19 residues. In DNA form, the CDR3 reads TGTGCCTGCGACGTACTGGGGGACACTACCTCCTGGGACACCCGACAGATGTTTTTC. This sequence encodes CACDVLGDTTSWDTRQMFF.

On this clone itself: A clone one base away is much larger, so this may be a read error. In the same sample, other DNA sequences code for this CDR3. CDR3 residues: CACDTVQLGDTLGRKNGLIF. The CDR3 bases are TGTGCCTGCGACACCGTGCAACTGGGGGATACGCTAGGAAGAAAGAACGGACTCATCTTT. This chain joins TRDV2 and TRDJ1; TRDD3 matches 13 bases. CDR3 length equals 20 residues. Germline V gives CDR1 GEAIGNYY, CDR2 EKD.

Remarks on this clone: In the same sample, other DNA sequences code for this CDR3. This chain connects TRDV2 to TRDJ1; 9 bases fit TRDD3. The ends lost 3 bases at V and 0 bases at J; junction bases unmatched: 19. The CDR3 is 20 residues long. Germline assignment: CDR1 GEAIGNYY and CDR2 EKD. As DNA, the CDR3 is TGTGCCTGTGACCATATGGGTCAACTTGGGGATACGCTCTACACCGATAAACTCATCTTT. It encodes CACDHMGQLGDTLYTDKLIF.

In regard to this clone: This CDR3 is also generated by other DNA sequences in the sample. The chain links TRDV1 to TRDJ1, with TRDD3 identical over 8 bases. Germline V lookup: CDR1 TSWWSYY, CDR2 QGS. With V trimmed by 2 bases and J by 0 bases, 17 bases remained unmatched. The CDR3 spans 20 residues. The DNA of the CDR3 is TGTGCTCTTGGGGAAAAGATCGTATGTACTGGGGGTCCCTACACCGATAAACTCATCTTT. Its protein product is CALGEKIVCTGGPYTDKLIF.

Of note for this clone: This clone may be a read error of a much larger clone one base away. The chain links TRDV2 to TRDJ1, with TRDD3 matching over 11 bases. With V trimmed by 0 bases and J by 0 bases, 20 bases remained unmatched. This CDR3 spans 22 amino acids. Germline CDR1 GEAIGNYY, CDR2 EKD. Here the CDR3 reads CACDTVMGDTRWGKKNTDKLIF. The CDR3 DNA reads as TGTGCCTGTGACACCGTGATGGGGGATACGCGCTGGGGGAAGAAGAACACCGATAAACTCATCTTT.

This clone counts as medium-sized. The chain uses TRDV2 and TRDJ1; 10 positions match TRDD3. CDR1 GEAIGNYY and CDR2 EKD come from the germline V gene. The CDR3 runs to 15 residues. V gave up 2 bases and J gave up 2 bases; unmatched junction bases: 4. The CDR3 is CACDKLGDGTDKLIF. The CDR3 nucleotides read TGTGCCTGTGACAAACTGGGGGATGGGACCGATAAACTCATCTTT.

About this clone: A junction boundary mismatches the germline segment, possibly from a read error. The gene calls are TRDV2 and TRDJ1; 13 nucleotides align to TRDD3. CDR1 is GEAIGNYY and CDR2 is EKD in the germline V gene. The CDR3 is 21 amino acids. DNA of the CDR3: TGTGCCTGTGACCCCCTTCCGCATATTGGACTGGGGGATACGGACACCGATAATCTCATCTTT. This sequence encodes CACDPLPHIGLGDTDTDNLIF.

This chain uses TRDV2 with TRDJ1, with D perhaps TRDD3 (6 bases). The CDR3 length is 18 residues. Trimming cost V 5 bases and J 4 bases, with 28 bases left between them. Germline-derived CDR1 and CDR2 are GEAIGNYY and EKD. The CDR3 sequence: CACGTLSEAGYRGDKLIF. In nucleotides, the CDR3 is TGTGCCTGTGGCACTCTTTCCGAGGCAGGATACAGGGGCGATAAACTCATCTTT.

The J gene is TRDJ1, the V gene TRDV2, with TRDD3 identical over 11 bases. With 3 bases clipped from V and 0 bases from J, the junction kept 20 bases outside the gene matches. Germline V CDR1 and CDR2: GEAIGNYY, EKD. CDR3 size: 21 residues. In DNA, the CDR3 is TGTGCCTGTGACCCCGACTTCCTACCGGTACTGGGGGATAGGGACACCGATAAACTCATCTTT. Its protein product is CACDPDFLPVLGDRDTDKLIF.